This entry lists 6 T cell receptor beta chains sequenced from one sample in a study of cytomegalovirus exposure and HLA in healthy donors. PCR involved 60 Vbeta and 13 Jbeta primers. Sequencing was performed with immunoSEQ multiplex PCR; in TCRdb, only in-frame clones are kept and a portion is missing. The profile shows about 120,000 clones, about 80% of them singletons. The sequencing input was PBMCs. These receptors all come from a man aged 55 to 70 in good health and CMV-seropositive.

The V gene is TRBV6-1, the J gene TRBJ2-2; unclear D gene. The V gene lost 3 bases and the J gene lost 6 bases, with 8 bases spanning the gap. Germline V lookup: CDR1 MNHNS, CDR2 SASEGT. CDR3 length: 13 residues. The CDR3 loop reads CASSDYSPGELFF. The CDR3 DNA reads as TGTGCCAGCAGTGACTACAGCCCCGGGGAGCTGTTTTTT.

This clone came up a few times. The V call is TRBV7-2, the J call TRBJ1-2, with D possibly matching TRBD1 (6 bases). V lost 5 bases, J lost 4 bases, and 17 bases lay in between. Germline CDR1 and CDR2: SGHTA and FQGNSA. There are 15 residues in the CDR3. The CDR3 bases are TGTGCCAGCAGCCCGGGAGGGGGTTACACCTATGGCTACACCTTC. Its protein product is CASSPGGGYTYGYTF.

The chain couples TRBV18 to TRBJ1-2, with 10 bases fitting TRBD1. The CDR3 runs 15 residues. V trimming: 2 bases; J trimming: 5 bases; junction bases outside the gene matches: 5. Germline V lookup: CDR1 KGHSH, CDR2 LQKENI. The CDR3 spells CASSPKGTGEYGYTF. The CDR3 DNA sequence: TGTGCCAGCTCACCAAAGGGGACAGGGGAATATGGCTACACCTTC.

J is TRBJ2-1 and V is TRBV4-1; TRBD2 might be the D (6 bases). The germline CDR1 and CDR2 sequences are MGHRA and YSYEKL. The CDR3 loop spans 19 amino acids. Trimming removed 0 bases from V and 8 bases from J, with 26 bases in between. CDR3 DNA sequence: TGCGCCAGCAGCCAAGATGCCGGCGTCCCTGGGCTAGCGAGGGATGAGCAGTTCTTC. As protein: CASSQDAGVPGLARDEQFF.

The table lists this clone with a few counts. The rearrangement links TRBV7-3 to TRBJ2-7; 9 bases agree with TRBD1. Trimming cost V 3 bases and J 5 bases; bases outside gene matches: 2. The germline V gene encodes CDR1 SGHTA and CDR2 FQGTGA. The CDR3 totals 13 residues. In nucleotides, the CDR3 is TGTGCCAGCAGCTTGGGACAGGGCCACGAGCAGTACTTC. This translates into CASSLGQGHEQYF.

The rearrangement uses TRBV23-1 and TRBJ1-1; maybe TRBD1 (5 bases). TRBV23-1 is designated an ORF whose function remains uncertain. The CDR3 consists of 14 residues. V dropped 4 bases and J dropped 10 bases, with 19 bases sitting between them. The CDR3 sequence is CASSLSRPGDLAFF. The CDR3 DNA reads as TGCGCCAGCAGTCTTTCTCGACCGGGGGATCTAGCTTTCTTT.